The sequence of this TCR beta chain was determined in a study of cytomegalovirus exposure and HLA in healthy donors. Overall study: Clustering assigned 70% to 85% of the roughly 420 genotyped donors to the Caucasian-associated ancestry cluster. Study-level points and caveats: Upon later analysis, TCR association rates were observed to vary by HLA locus, being highest for DRB1 and lowest for HLA-C. Some V segments (TRBV6-2 and TRBV6-3 among them) were excluded as indistinguishable.

These donors counted as nominally healthy when sampled, but unrecorded immune exposures were likely. With respect to this clone: Its cognate antigen is unknown.

CDR1 is GTSNPN and CDR2 is SVGIG in the germline V gene (reference sequence). CDR3 length: 17 residues. V was clipped by 3 bases and J by 0 bases; unmatched bases: 10. The PCR contained 60 Vbeta and 13 Jbeta primers. Here immunoSEQ multiplex PCR was the method, and the copy in TCRdb shows in-frame clones only, minus some. The data show 150,000 or so clones, about 75% seen once. This clonotype was obtained from a woman aged 40 to 55 in good health and CMV-seropositive. The source material was PBMCs. The chain links TRBV30 to TRBJ2-3; 9 bases map to TRBD1. The DNA of the CDR3 is TGTGCCTGGAGACCCCGGGACAGGGTTTTTAGCACAGATACGCAGTATTTT. This gives the protein CAWRPRDRVFSTDTQYF.